This TCR beta chain derives from a study of cytomegalovirus exposure and HLA in healthy donors. General observations from the study: Association with HLA alleles at 0.05 false discovery rate was found for roughly 17,000 TCR beta sequences in a later analysis. Specific recognition of CMV antigens was confirmed in vitro for three chains (all CMV-associated). As a later analysis revealed, most CMV-associated TCR beta chains appeared HLA-restricted.

A remark on this clone: Its antigen is currently unknown.

PCR amplification relied on 60 Vbeta primers (plus 13 Jbeta primers). TCRdb keeps only in-frame clones here, not all; method: immunoSEQ multiplex PCR. Seen here are about 110,000 clones, roughly 82% observed once, and the top ten hold 2.5% to 3%. These donors, healthy bone marrow donors, were studied. Material: PBMCs. This TCR came from a male donor in good health and CMV-seropositive.

The CDR3 sequence: CASSHWGDYGYTF. CDR3 bases: TGTGCCAGCAGCCATTGGGGGGACTATGGCTACACCTTC. The chain carries TRBV14 and TRBJ1-2, with a tentative D call TRBD1 (5 bases). Germline-derived CDR1 and CDR2 are SGHDN and FVKESK. This CDR3 is built from 13 residues. V was cut by 3 bases and J by 3 bases, with 8 bases left in between.